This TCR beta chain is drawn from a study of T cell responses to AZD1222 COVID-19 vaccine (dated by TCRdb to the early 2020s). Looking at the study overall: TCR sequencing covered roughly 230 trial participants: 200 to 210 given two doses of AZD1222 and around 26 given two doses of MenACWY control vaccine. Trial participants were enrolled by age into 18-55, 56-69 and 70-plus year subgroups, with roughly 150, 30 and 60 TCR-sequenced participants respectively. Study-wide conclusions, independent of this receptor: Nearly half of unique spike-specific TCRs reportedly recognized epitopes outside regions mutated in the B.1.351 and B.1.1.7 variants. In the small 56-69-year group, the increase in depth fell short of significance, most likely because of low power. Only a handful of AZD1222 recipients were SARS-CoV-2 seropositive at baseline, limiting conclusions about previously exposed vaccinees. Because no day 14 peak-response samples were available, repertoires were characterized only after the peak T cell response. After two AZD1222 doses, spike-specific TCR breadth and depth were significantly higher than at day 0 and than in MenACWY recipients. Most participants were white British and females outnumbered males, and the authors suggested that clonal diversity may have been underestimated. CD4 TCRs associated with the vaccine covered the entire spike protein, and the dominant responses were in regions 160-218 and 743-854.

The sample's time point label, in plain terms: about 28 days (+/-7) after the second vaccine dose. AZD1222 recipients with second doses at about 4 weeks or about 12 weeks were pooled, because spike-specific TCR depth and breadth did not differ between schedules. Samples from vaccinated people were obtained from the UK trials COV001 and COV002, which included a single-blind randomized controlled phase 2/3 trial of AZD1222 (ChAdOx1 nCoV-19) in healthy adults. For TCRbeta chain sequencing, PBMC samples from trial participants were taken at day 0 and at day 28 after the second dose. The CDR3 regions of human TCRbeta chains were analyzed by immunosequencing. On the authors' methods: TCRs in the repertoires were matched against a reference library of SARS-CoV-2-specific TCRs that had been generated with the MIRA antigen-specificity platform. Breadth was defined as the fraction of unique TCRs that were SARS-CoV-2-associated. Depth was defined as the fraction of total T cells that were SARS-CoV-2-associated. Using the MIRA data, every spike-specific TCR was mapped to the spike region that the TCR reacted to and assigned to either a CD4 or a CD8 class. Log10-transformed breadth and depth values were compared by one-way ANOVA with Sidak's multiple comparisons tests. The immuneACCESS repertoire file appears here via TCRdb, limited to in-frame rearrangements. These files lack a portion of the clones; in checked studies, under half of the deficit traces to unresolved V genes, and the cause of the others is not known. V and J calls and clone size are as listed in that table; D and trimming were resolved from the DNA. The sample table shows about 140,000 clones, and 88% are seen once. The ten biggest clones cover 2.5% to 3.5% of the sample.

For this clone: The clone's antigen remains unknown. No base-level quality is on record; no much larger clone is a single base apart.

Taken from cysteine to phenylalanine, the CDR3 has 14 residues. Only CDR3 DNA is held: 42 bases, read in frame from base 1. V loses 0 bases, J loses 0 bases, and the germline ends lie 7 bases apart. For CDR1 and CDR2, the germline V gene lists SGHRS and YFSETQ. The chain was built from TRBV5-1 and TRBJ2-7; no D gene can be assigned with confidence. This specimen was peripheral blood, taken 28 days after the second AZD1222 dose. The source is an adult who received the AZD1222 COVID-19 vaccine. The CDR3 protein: CASSLDGSSYEQYF. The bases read TGCGCCAGCAGCTTGGACGGAAGCTCCTACGAGCAGTACTTC.